This T cell receptor beta chain comes out of a study of identical twins. General study points: The presence of invariant MAIT and iNKT cells could partly confound analyses of zero-insertion sequences.

TCRdb used MiXCR to reprocess the 5' RACE reads, holding one entry per CDR3 protein. The sample shows 450,000 or so distinct CDR3 sequences, 20% to 30% of them seen only once. Worth noting for this clonotype: What it binds is not known.

Germline CDR1 KGHDR, CDR2 SFDVKD. This CDR3 is built from 12 residues. Between the trimmed V and J ends, which lost 7 bases and 3 bases, there was a span of 7 bases. These same data were also listed under a study on T cells expressing NK-cell markers.

Sequencing was performed on CD4+ T cells sorted from blood. The rearrangement links TRBV24-1 to TRBJ2-3; D possibly corresponds to TRBD2 (6 bases). This TCR came from a woman between 18 and 29 years old in good health. The CDR3 protein is CATRGRTDTQYF. CDR3 coding DNA: TGTGCCACCAGGGGGAGGACAGATACGCAGTATTTT.